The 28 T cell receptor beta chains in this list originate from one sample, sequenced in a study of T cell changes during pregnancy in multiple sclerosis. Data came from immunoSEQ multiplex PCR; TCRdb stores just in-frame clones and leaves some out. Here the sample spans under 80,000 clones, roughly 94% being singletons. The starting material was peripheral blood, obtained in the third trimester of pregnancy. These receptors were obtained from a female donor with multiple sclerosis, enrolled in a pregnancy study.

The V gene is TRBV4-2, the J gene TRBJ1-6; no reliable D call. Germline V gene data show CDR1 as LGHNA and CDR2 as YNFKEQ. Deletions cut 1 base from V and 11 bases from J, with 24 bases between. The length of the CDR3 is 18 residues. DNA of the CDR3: TGTGCCAGCAGCCAAGGATTCGCTCGGGAGGTACCGGGGACACCCCTCCACTTT. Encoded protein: CASSQGFAREVPGTPLHF.

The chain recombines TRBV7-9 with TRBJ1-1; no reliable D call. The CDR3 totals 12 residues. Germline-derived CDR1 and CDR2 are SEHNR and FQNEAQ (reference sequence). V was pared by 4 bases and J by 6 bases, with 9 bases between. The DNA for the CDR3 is TGTGCCAGCAGCTCCCGGAGTGCTGAAGCTTTCTTT. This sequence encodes CASSSRSAEAFF.

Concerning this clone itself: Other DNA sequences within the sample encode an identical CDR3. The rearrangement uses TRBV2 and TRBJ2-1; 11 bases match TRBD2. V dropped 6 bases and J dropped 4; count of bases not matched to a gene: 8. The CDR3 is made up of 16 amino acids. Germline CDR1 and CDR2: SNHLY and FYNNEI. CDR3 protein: CASRGLAGGPYNEQFF. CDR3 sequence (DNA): TGTGCCAGCAGGGGCCTAGCGGGGGGTCCGTACAATGAGCAGTTCTTC.

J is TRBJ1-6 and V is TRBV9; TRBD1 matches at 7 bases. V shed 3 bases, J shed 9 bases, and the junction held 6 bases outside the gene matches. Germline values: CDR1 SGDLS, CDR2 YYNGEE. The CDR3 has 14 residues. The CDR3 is CASSAGTARSPLHF. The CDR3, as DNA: TGTGCCAGCAGCGCGGGGACAGCGCGTTCACCCCTCCACTTT.

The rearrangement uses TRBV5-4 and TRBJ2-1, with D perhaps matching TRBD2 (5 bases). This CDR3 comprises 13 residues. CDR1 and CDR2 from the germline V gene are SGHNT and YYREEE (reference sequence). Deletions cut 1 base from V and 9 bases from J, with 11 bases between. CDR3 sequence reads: CASSLQLVGEQFF. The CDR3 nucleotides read TGTGCCAGCAGCTTGCAACTAGTCGGTGAGCAGTTCTTC.

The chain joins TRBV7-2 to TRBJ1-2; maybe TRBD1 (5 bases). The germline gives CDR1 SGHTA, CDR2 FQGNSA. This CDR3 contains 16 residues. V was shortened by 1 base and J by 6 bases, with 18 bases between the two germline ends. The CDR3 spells CASSLEFRSGSHGYTF. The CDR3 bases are TGTGCCAGCAGCTTAGAGTTTAGGTCAGGGTCTCATGGCTACACCTTC.

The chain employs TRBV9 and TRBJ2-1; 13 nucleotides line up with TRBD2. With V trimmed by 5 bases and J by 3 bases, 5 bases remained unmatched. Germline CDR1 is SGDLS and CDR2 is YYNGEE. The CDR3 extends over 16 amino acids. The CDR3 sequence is CASSPGTSGNYNEQFF. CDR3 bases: TGTGCCAGCAGTCCCGGGACTAGCGGGAACTACAATGAGCAGTTCTTC.

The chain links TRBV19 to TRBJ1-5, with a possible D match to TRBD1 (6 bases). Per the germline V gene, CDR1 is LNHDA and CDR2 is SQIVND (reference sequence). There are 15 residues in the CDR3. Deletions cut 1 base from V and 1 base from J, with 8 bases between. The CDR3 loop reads CASSIVGGSNQPQHF. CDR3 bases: TGTGCCAGTAGTATAGTAGGGGGAAGCAATCAGCCCCAGCATTTT.

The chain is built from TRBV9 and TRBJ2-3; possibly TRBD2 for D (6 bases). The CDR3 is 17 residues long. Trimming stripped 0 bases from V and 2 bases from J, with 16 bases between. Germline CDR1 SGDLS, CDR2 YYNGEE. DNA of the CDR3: TGTGCCAGCAGCGTAGCCGGTGGCGGGGCCCTCACAGATACGCAGTATTTT. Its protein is CASSVAGGGALTDTQYF.

CDR3 sequence reads: CSAATRQGTEQFF. The CDR3 DNA sequence: TGCAGCGCTGCGACCCGACAGGGAACTGAGCAGTTCTTC. This sequence joins TRBV29-1 and TRBJ2-1; the match to TRBD1 covers 7 bases. CDR3 length: 13 residues. J lost 9 bases, V lost 7 bases, and 12 bases had no gene match. Looked up from germline, CDR1 is SQVTM and CDR2 is ANQGSEA.

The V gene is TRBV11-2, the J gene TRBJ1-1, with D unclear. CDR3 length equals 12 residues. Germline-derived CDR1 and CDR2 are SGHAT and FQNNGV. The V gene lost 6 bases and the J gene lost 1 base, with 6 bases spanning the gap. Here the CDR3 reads CASSFGNTEAFF. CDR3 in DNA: TGTGCCAGCAGTTTCGGGAACACTGAAGCTTTCTTT.

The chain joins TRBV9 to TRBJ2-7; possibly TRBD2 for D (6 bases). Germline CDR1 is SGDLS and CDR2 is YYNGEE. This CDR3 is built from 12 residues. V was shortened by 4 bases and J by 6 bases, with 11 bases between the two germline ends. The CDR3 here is CASSPLGGEQYF. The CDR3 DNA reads TGTGCCAGCAGCCCCCTGGGGGGCGAGCAGTACTTC.

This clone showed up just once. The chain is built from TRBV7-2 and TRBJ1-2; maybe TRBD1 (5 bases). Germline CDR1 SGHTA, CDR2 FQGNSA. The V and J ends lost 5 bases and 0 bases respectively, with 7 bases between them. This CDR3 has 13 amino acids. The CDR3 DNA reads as TGTGCCAGCAGCCCGACAGCTAACTATGGCTACACCTTC. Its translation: CASSPTANYGYTF.

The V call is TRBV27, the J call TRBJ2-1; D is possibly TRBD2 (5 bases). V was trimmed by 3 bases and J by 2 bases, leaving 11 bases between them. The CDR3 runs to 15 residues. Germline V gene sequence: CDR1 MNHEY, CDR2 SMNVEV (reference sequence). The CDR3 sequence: CASSFSGRAYNEQFF. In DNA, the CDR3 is TGTGCCAGCAGTTTTTCGGGAAGGGCCTACAATGAGCAGTTCTTC.

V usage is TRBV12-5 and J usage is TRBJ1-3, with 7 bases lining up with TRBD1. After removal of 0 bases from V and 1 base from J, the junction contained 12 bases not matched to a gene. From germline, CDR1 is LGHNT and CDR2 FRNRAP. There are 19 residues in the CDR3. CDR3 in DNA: TGTGCTAGTGGTTTGGTACAGGGGCCCCGGGGGTCATCTGGAAACACCATATATTTT. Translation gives CASGLVQGPRGSSGNTIYF.

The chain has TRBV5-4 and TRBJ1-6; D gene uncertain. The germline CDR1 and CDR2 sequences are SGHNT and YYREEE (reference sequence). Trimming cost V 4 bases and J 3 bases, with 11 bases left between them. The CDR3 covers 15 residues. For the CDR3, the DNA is TGTGCCAGCAGCCCCGGGGTATACTATAATTCACCCCTCCACTTT. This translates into CASSPGVYYNSPLHF.

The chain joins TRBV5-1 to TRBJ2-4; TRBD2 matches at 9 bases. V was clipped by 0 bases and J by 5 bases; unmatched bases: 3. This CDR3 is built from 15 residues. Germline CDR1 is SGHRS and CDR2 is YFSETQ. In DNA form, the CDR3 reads TGCGCCAGCAGCTTGGGTAGCGGGGGCGAAAACATTCAGTACTTC. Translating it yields CASSLGSGGENIQYF.

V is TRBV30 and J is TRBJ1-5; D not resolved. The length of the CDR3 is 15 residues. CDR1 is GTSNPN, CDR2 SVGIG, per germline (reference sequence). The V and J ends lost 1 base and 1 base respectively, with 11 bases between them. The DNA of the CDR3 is TGTGCCTGGAGTGGCGGCGGGTGGAGCAATCAGCCCCAGCATTTT. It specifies CAWSGGGWSNQPQHF.

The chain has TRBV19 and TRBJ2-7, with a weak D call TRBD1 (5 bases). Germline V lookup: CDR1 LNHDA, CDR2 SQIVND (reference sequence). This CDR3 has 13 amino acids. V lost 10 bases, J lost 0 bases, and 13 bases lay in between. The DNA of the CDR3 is TGTGCCACTTGGGGCGGCGACTCCTACGAGCAGTACTTC. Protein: CATWGGDSYEQYF.

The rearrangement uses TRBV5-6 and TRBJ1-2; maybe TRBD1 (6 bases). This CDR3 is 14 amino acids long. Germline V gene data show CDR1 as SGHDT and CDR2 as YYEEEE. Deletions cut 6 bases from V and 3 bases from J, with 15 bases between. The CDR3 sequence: CASTSGAGDYGYTF. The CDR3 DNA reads TGTGCCAGCACCAGCGGGGCAGGGGACTATGGCTACACCTTC. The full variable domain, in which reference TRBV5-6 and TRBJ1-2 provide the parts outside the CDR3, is DAGVTQSPTHLIKTRGQQVTLRCSPKSGHDTVSWYQQALGQGPQFIFQYYEEEERQRGNFPDRFSGHQFPNYSSELNVNALLLGDSALYLCASTSGAGDYGYTFGSGTRLTVV.

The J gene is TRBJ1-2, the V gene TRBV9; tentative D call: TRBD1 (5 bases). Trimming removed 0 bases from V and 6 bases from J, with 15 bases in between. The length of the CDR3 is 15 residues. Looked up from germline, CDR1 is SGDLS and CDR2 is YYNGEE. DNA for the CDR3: TGTGCCAGCAGCGTAGTGACAGACGACCGGGATGGCTACACCTTC. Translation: CASSVVTDDRDGYTF.

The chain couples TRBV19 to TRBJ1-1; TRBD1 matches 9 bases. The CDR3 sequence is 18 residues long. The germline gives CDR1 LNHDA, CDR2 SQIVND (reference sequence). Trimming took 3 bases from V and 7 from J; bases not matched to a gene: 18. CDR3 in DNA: TGTGCCAGTAGTATTTTGGCGTGGGGGGGGACAGGGCAGGTTGAAGCTTTCTTT. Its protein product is CASSILAWGGTGQVEAFF.

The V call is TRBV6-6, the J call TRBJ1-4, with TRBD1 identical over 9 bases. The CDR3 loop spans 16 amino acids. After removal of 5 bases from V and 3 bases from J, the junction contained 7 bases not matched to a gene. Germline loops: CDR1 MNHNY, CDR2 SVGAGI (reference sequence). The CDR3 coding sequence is TGTGCCAGCAGTCCCGGGACAGGGTGGTCTAATGAAAAACTGTTTTTT. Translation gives CASSPGTGWSNEKLFF.

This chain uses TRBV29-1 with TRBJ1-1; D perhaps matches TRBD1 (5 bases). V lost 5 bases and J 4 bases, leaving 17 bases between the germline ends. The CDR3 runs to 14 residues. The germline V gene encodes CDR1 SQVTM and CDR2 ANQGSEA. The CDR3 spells CSVRTGGSGTEAFF. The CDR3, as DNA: TGCAGCGTTCGAACGGGGGGGTCGGGCACTGAAGCTTTCTTT.

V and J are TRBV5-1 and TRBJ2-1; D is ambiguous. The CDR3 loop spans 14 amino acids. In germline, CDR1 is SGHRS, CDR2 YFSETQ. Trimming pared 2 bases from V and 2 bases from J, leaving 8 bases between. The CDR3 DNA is TGCGCCAGCAGCTTAGAACAGCCCTACAATGAGCAGTTCTTC. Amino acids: CASSLEQPYNEQFF. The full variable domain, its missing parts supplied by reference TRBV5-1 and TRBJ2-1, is KAGVTQTPRYLIKTRGQQVTLSCSPISGHRSVSWYQQTPGQGLQFLFEYFSETQRNKGNFPGRFSGRQFSNSRSEMNVSTLELGDSALYLCASSLEQPYNEQFFGPGTRLTVL.

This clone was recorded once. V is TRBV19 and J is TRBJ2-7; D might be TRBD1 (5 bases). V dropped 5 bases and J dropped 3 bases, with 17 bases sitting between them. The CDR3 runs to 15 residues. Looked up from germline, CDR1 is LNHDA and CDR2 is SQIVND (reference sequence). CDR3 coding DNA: TGTGCCAGTAGTTCGCCCCGTCAGACAGTCTACGAGCAGTACTTC. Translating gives CASSSPRQTVYEQYF.

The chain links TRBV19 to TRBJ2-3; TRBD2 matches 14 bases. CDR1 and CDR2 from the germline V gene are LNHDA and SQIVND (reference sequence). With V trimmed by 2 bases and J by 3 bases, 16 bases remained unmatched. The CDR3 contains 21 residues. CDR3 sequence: CASSISPPTSGGAGRTDTQYF. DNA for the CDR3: TGTGCCAGTAGTATAAGCCCACCGACTAGCGGGGGGGCAGGGAGAACAGATACGCAGTATTTT.

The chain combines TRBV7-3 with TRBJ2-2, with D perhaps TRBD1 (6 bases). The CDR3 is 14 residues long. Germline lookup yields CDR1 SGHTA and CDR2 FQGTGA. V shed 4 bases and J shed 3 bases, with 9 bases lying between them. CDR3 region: CASSWDTYTGELFF. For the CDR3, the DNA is TGTGCCAGCAGCTGGGACACTTACACCGGGGAGCTGTTTTTT.